These T cell receptor beta chains were read from a single sample in a study of cytotoxic CD8 clonotypes in ibrutinib-treated CLL. Sequencing was performed with immunoSEQ multiplex PCR; in TCRdb, only in-frame clones are kept and a portion is missing. This table holds more than 85,000 clones, 77% found once. The specimen comprised PBMCs, sampled after 24 months of ibrutinib treatment. Receptors originate from a human donor with chronic lymphocytic leukemia. Both conserved end residues are part of each CDR3. The D gene is left open where the match is weak. Not all rows give a size; the values are once, few, many and, for expanded clones, a class.

j_call	d_call	clone_size	v_call	cdr3_nt	cdr3_aa
TRBJ2-1	TRBD1	-	TRBV7-2	TGTGCCAGCAGCCCTATGGCCTTGACAGGGAGAAATGAGCAGTTCTTC	CASSPMALTGRNEQFF
TRBJ1-1	TRBD1	-	TRBV13	TGTGCCAGCAGCGGCTGGGACAGAGAAATGAACACTGAAGCTTTCTTT	CASSGWDREMNTEAFF
TRBJ1-2	-	-	TRBV5-4	TGTGCCAGCAGCCGACTATACACGCGTATCTCAGCTAACTATGGCTACACCTTC	CASSRLYTRISANYGYTF
TRBJ1-2	TRBD1	-	TRBV28	TGTGCCAGCATCCCGGACAGGGGAAACTATGGCTACACCTTC	CASIPDRGNYGYTF
TRBJ1-1	-	once	TRBV7-8	TGTGCCAGCAGCTTAGAGGGAAACACTGAAGCTTTCTTT	CASSLEGNTEAFF
TRBJ1-5	TRBD1	-	TRBV19	TGTGCCTTTAAAGAGGGACAGTTCAATCAGCCCCAGCATTTT	CAFKEGQFNQPQHF
TRBJ2-1	TRBD1	-	TRBV7-3	TGTGCCAGCAGCTTAAAGACAGGGGGCTCCTACAATGAGCAGTTCTTC	CASSLKTGGSYNEQFF
TRBJ2-3	-	-	TRBV9	TGTGCCAGCAGTAGCACAGATACGCAGTATTTT	CASSSTDTQYF
TRBJ1-2	TRBD1	-	TRBV25-1	TGTGCCAGCAGTGTGGGGCCGGGTCCAGGGGGCTCTGGCTACACCTTC	CASSVGPGPGGSGYTF
TRBJ2-4	-	-	TRBV30	TGTGCCTGGAGTGTTCGAGAACTAGCCAAAAACATTCAGTACTTC	CAWSVRELAKNIQYF
TRBJ1-2	TRBD1	-	TRBV2	TGTGCCAGCAGTGAAAAACCGGGACAGTACTATGGCTACACCTTC	CASSEKPGQYYGYTF
TRBJ1-1	TRBD1	few	TRBV6-5	TGTGCCAGCAGTTCCGACAGGGCGGACACTGAAGCTTTCTTT	CASSSDRADTEAFF
TRBJ1-4	TRBD1	-	TRBV25-1	TGTGCCAGCAGTCCGATCGGGACAGGGTTGGGAAAACTGTTTTTT	CASSPIGTGLGKLFF
TRBJ1-2	-	few	TRBV5-1	TGCGCCAGCAGTGCCGCAGGCTCCCCTGGCTACACCTTC	CASSAAGSPGYTF
TRBJ2-3	-	-	TRBV19	TGTGCCAGTAATCAGGGATTCACAGATACGCAGTATTTT	CASNQGFTDTQYF
TRBJ2-3	-	-	TRBV9	TGTGCCAGCAGCGACCGGGTTTTAGATACGCAGTATTTT	CASSDRVLDTQYF
TRBJ2-7	TRBD2	-	TRBV5-8	TGTGCCAGCAGCTTTCTTCTAGCGGGAGGCGCCTACGAGCAGTACTTC	CASSFLLAGGAYEQYF
TRBJ2-7	-	-	TRBV15	TGTGCCACCAGCAGAGATAAACGGAATCCTAACGAGCAGTACTTC	CATSRDKRNPNEQYF
TRBJ1-6	-	-	TRBV6-1	TGTGCCAGCAGTGAAGGGTTGGCCAACTTCGGTTTGGATTCACCCCTCCACTTT	CASSEGLANFGLDSPLHF
TRBJ1-5	-	-	TRBV7-9	TGTGCCAGCAGCTCCGGGACGTTAGTTATTCAGCCCCAGCATTTT	CASSSGTLVIQPQHF
TRBJ1-5	-	-	TRBV29-1	TGCAGCGTTACGGACGTCCTAGGGCCCCAGCATTTT	CSVTDVLGPQHF
TRBJ2-1	TRBD1	many	TRBV18	TGTGCCAGCTCACCATACCAGGGAACAGGGGGAGGACATGAGCAGTTCTTC	CASSPYQGTGGGHEQFF
TRBJ2-7	TRBD2	-	TRBV27	TGTGCCAGCAGCGGGACTACCACCTACGAGCAGTACTTC	CASSGTTTYEQYF
TRBJ2-1	TRBD1	-	TRBV7-9	TGTGCCAGCAGCTTAGTTCTAGGGGACAGCTCCTACAATGAGCAGTTCTTC	CASSLVLGDSSYNEQFF
TRBJ2-7	-	-	TRBV11-2	TGTGCCAGCAGCTTATCAACAGTTCCCTCCTACGAGCAGTACTTC	CASSLSTVPSYEQYF
TRBJ2-7	-	-	TRBV28	TGTGCCAGCCGCCCACAGACCCTTACGAAGCAGTACTTC	CASRPQTLTKQYF